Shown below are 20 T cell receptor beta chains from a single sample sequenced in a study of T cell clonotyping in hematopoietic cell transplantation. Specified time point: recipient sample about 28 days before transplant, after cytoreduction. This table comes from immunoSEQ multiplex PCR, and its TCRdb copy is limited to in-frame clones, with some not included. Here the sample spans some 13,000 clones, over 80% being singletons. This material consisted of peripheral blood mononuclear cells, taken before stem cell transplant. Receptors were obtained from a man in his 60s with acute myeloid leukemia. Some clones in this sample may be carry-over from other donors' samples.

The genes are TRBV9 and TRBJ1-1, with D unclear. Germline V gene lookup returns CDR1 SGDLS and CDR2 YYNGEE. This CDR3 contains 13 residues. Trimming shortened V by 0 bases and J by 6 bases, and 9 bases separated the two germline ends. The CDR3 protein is CASSVAGGAEAFF. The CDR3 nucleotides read TGTGCCAGCAGCGTAGCCGGAGGCGCTGAAGCTTTCTTT.

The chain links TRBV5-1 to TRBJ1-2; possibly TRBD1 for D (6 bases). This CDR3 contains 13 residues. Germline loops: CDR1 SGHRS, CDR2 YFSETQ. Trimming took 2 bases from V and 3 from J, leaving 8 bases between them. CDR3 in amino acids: CASSLGGDYGYTF. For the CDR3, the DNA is TGCGCCAGCAGCTTAGGGGGTGACTATGGCTACACCTTC.

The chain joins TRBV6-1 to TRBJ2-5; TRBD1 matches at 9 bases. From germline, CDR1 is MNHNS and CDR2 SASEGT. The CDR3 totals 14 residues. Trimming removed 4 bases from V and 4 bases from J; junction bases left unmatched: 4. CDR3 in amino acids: CASSAQTGGETQYF. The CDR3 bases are TGTGCCAGCAGTGCCCAGACAGGGGGAGAGACCCAGTACTTC.

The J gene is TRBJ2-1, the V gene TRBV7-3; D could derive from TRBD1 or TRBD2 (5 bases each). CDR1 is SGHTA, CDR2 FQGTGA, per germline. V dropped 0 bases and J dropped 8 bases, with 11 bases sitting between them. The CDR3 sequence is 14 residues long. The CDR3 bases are TGTGCCAGCAGCTTAACTGGGGGTGAGGATGAGCAGTTCTTC. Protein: CASSLTGGEDEQFF.

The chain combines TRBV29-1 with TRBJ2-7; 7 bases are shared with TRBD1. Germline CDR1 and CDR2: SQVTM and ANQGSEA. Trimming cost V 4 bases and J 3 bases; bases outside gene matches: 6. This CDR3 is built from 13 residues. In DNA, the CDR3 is TGCAGCGTTGCCGGGACAGTGGGCTACGAGCAGTACTTC. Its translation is CSVAGTVGYEQYF.

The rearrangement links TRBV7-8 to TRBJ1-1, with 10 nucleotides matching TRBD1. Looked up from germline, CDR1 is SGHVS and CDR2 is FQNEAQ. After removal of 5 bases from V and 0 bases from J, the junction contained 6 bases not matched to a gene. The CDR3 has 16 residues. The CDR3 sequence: CASSKAGTGVNTEAFF. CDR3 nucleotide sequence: TGTGCCAGCAGCAAAGCAGGGACAGGGGTGAACACTGAAGCTTTCTTT. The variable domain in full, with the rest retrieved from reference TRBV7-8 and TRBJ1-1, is GAGVSQSPRYKVAKRGQDVALRCDPISGHVSLFWYQQALGQGPEFLTYFQNEAQLDKSGLPSDRFFAERPEGSVSTLKIQRTQQEDSAVYLCASSKAGTGVNTEAFFGQGTRLTVV.

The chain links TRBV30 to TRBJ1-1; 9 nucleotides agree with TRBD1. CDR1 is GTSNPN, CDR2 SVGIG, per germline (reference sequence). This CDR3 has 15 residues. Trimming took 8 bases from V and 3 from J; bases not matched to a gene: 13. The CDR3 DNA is TGTGCCACTACAGGGGGCATTAGAGGGGACACTGAAGCTTTCTTT. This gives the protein CATTGGIRGDTEAFF.

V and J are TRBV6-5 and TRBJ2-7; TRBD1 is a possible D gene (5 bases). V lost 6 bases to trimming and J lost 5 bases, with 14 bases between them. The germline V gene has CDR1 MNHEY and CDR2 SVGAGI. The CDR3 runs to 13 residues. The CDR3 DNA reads TGTGCCAGCAGCGGACAATTAATCAACGAGCAGTACTTC. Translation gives CASSGQLINEQYF.

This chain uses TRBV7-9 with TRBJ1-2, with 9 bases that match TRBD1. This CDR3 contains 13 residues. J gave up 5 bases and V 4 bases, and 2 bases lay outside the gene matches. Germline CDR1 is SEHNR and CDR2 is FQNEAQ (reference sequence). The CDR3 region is CASSSDRGYGYTF. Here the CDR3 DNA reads TGTGCCAGCAGCTCGGACAGGGGATATGGCTACACCTTC.

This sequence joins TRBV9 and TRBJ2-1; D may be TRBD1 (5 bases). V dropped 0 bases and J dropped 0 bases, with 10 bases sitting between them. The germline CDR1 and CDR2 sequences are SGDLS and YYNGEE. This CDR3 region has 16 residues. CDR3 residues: CASSVGQGSSYNEQFF. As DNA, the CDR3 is TGTGCCAGCAGCGTAGGGCAGGGAAGCTCCTACAATGAGCAGTTCTTC.

CDR3 nucleotides: TGCGCCAGCAGCCAAGAAGACGGGGAGCTGTTTTTT. Amino acid sequence: CASSQEDGELFF. The chain couples TRBV4-3 to TRBJ2-2; D gene uncertain. The CDR3 length is 12 residues. V gave up 0 bases and J gave up 7 bases, with 3 bases separating them. Germline V gene sequence: CDR1 LGHNA, CDR2 YSLEER.

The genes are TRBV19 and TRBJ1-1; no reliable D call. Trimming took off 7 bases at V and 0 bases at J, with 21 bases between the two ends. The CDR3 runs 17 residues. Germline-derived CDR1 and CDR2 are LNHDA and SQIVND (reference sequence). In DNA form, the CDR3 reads TGTGCCAGTACCACACTTCGGACTGGAGGGCTGAACACTGAAGCTTTCTTT. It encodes CASTTLRTGGLNTEAFF. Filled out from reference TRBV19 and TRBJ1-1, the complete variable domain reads DGGITQSPKYLFRKEGQNVTLSCEQNLNHDAMYWYRQDPGQGLRLIYYSQIVNDFQKGDIAEGYSVSREKKESFPLTVTSAQKNPTAFYLCASTTLRTGGLNTEAFFGQGTRLTVV.

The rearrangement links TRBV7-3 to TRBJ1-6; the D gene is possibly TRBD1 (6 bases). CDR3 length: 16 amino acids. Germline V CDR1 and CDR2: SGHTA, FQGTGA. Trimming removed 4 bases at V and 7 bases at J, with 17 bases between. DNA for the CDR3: TGTGCCAGCAGCTCAATACCCAGGGGCGGGAATTCACCCCTCCACTTT. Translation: CASSSIPRGGNSPLHF.

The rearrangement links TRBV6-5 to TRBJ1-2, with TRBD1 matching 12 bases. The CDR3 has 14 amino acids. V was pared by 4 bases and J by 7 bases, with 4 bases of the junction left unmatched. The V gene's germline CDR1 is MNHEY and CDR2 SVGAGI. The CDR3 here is CASSWGQGAFGYTF. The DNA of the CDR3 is TGTGCCAGCAGTTGGGGACAGGGGGCATTTGGCTACACCTTC.

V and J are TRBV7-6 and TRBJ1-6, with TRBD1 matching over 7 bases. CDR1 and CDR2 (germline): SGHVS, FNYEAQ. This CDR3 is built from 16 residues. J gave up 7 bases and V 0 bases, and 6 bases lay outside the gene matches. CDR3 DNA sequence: TGTGCCAGCAGCTTAGCCCAACCGGGACAGAATTCACCCCTCCACTTT. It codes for CASSLAQPGQNSPLHF.

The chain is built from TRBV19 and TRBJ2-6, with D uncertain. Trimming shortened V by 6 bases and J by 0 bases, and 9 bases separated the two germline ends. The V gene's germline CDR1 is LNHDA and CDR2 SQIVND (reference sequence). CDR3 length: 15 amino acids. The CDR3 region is CASSPPISGANVLTF. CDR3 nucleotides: TGTGCCAGTAGCCCCCCGATCTCTGGGGCCAACGTCCTGACTTTC.

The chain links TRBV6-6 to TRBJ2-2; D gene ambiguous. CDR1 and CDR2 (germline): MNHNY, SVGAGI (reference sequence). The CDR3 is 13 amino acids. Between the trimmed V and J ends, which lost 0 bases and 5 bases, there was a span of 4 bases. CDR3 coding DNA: TGTGCCAGCAGTTACTCCAGGACCGGGGAGCTGTTTTTT. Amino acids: CASSYSRTGELFF.

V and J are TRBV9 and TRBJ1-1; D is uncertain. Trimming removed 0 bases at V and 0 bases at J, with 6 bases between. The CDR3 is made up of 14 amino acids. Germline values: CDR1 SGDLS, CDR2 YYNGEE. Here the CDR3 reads CASSVGHMNTEAFF. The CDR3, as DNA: TGTGCCAGCAGCGTAGGACACATGAACACTGAAGCTTTCTTT.

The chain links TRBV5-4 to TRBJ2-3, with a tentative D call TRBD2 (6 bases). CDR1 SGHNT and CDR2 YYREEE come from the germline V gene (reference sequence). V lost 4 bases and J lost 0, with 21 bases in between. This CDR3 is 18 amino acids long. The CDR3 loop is CASSMAARGGSSTDTQYF. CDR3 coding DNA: TGTGCCAGCAGCATGGCGGCTAGGGGAGGTTCTAGCACAGATACGCAGTATTTT.

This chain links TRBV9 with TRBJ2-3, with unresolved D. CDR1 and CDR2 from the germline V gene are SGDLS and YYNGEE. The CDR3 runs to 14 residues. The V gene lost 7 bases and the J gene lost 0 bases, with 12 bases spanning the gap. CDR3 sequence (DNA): TGTGCCAGCGCCACCCAGGCCAGCACAGATACGCAGTATTTT. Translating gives CASATQASTDTQYF.